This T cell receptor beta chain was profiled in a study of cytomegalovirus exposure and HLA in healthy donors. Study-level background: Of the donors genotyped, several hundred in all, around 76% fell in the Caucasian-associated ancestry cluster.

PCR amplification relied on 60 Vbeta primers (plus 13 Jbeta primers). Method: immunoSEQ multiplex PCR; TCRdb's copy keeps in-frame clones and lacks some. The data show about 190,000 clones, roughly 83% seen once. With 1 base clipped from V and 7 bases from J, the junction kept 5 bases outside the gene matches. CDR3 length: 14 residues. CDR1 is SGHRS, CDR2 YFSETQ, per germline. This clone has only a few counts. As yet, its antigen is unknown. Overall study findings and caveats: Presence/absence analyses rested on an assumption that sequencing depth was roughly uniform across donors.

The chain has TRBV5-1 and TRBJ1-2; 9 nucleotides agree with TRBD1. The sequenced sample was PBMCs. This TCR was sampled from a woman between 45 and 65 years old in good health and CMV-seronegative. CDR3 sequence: CASSLSGQGSGYTF. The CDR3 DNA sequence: TGCGCCAGCAGCTTGTCGGGACAGGGTTCTGGCTACACCTTC.